This T cell receptor (beta chain) was recovered during a study of T cell responses to AZD1222 COVID-19 vaccine. Study-wide results and caveats: There were vaccine-associated CD4 TCRs across spike, dominant at 160-218 and 743-854. Repertoires were obtained solely post-peak T cell response.

On this clone: Its antigen is currently unknown.

The CDR3 sequence is 15 residues long. CDR1 and CDR2 (germline): SNHLY, FYNNEI. V was cut by 0 bases and J by 9 bases, with 12 bases left in between. The protocol was immunoSEQ multiplex PCR, while the TCRdb copy is restricted to in-frame clones and leaves out a portion. This table holds roughly 140,000 clones, 85% to 90% found once. The chain carries TRBV2 and TRBJ1-6; a possible D gene is TRBD1 (5 bases). This sequence originates from an adult who received the AZD1222 COVID-19 vaccine. This specimen consisted of peripheral blood, obtained 28 days after the second AZD1222 dose. In DNA, the CDR3 is TGTGCCAGCAGTGAAGCGCTGGGGGGGGGTTCACCCCTCCACTTT. This codes for CASSEALGGGSPLHF.